The source of this TCR beta chain is a study of T cell changes during pregnancy in multiple sclerosis. The CDR3 sequence is 13 residues long. The V and J ends lost 7 bases and 4 bases, in that order; junction bases with no gene match: 3. CDR1 is SGHTA and CDR2 is FQGNSA in the germline V gene. Only in-frame clones appear in the TCRdb table, and some are missing; sequencing was by immunoSEQ multiplex PCR. Of 120,000 or so clones in the sample, 90% to 95% were seen once. The clonotype originates from a female donor with multiple sclerosis, enrolled in a pregnancy study. The chain recombines TRBV7-2 with TRBJ1-1; TRBD1 matches 10 bases. The starting material was peripheral blood, obtained before pregnancy. CDR3 amino acids: CASIRTGGTEAFF. For the CDR3, the DNA is TGTGCCAGCATCCGGACAGGGGGCACTGAAGCTTTCTTT.